These 29 T cell receptor beta chains came from one sample sequenced in a study of blood T cell repertoires in COVID-19. The method was immunoSEQ multiplex PCR; TCRdb's version includes in-frame clones alone and lacks a portion of them. The table includes about 270,000 clones, approximately 90% detected once. Sequenced: PBMCs or T cells enriched from blood (not recorded which). The receptor set was obtained from a woman aged 55-70 years in a cohort exposed to, infected with or recovered from COVID-19 (not recorded which).

The rearrangement joins TRBV7-9 to TRBJ2-3; 7 bases map to TRBD2. CDR3 length equals 13 residues. V shed 5 bases, J shed 7 bases, and the junction held 6 bases outside the gene matches. Germline lookup yields CDR1 SEHNR and CDR2 FQNEAQ (reference sequence). For the CDR3, the DNA is TGTGCCAGCAGCCCAGAGCGGGAACATACGCAGTATTTT. Residues: CASSPEREHTQYF.

This chain joins TRBV6-4 and TRBJ1-4, with D maybe TRBD1 (6 bases). The V gene's germline CDR1 is MRHNA and CDR2 SNTAGT. V was trimmed by 2 bases and J by 8 bases, leaving 9 bases between them. CDR3 size: 13 residues. CDR3 nucleotide sequence: TGTGCCAGCAGTGACCCTAGGGGGGAAAAACTGTTTTTT. It codes for CASSDPRGEKLFF.

V is TRBV30 and J is TRBJ2-3; TRBD2 matches 8 bases. Germline CDR1 and CDR2: GTSNPN and SVGIG (reference sequence). The trim removed 0 bases at V and 5 bases at J, leaving 7 bases unmatched. The CDR3 covers 15 residues. The CDR3 DNA reads as TGTGCCTGGAGTGTGGTCGGGAGGGCACGAGATACGCAGTATTTT. It yields the protein CAWSVVGRARDTQYF.

This chain links TRBV30 with TRBJ2-1, with 12 positions matching TRBD2. The V segment lost 4 bases and the J segment 9 bases; nucleotides outside the gene matches: 7. CDR3 length: 14 residues. The germline V gene encodes CDR1 GTSNPN and CDR2 SVGIG (reference sequence). The CDR3 loop reads CAWTSGRARGEQFF. The CDR3 DNA sequence: TGTGCCTGGACTAGCGGGAGGGCCAGGGGTGAGCAGTTCTTC.

The genes are TRBV5-1 and TRBJ2-7; D perhaps matches TRBD2 (6 bases). This CDR3 region has 14 residues. Germline CDR1 and CDR2: SGHRS and YFSETQ. V lost 1 base and J 6 bases, leaving 14 bases between the germline ends. The CDR3 sequence is CASSLHGGAGEQYF. The CDR3 DNA sequence: TGCGCCAGCAGCTTGCACGGAGGGGCTGGCGAGCAGTACTTC.

The chain has TRBV5-6 and TRBJ1-5; D may be TRBD1 (6 bases). V was trimmed by 1 base and J by 6 bases, leaving 8 bases between them. CDR1 is SGHDT and CDR2 is YYEEEE in the germline V gene. This CDR3 has 13 amino acids. The CDR3: CASSLYRAQPQHF. The DNA for the CDR3 is TGTGCCAGCAGCTTGTACAGGGCTCAGCCCCAGCATTTT.

The rearrangement joins TRBV19 to TRBJ1-2; 10 nucleotides align to TRBD1. CDR1 LNHDA and CDR2 SQIVND come from the germline V gene (reference sequence). The CDR3 is 15 residues long. V shed 4 bases, J shed 5 bases, and the junction held 7 bases outside the gene matches. The CDR3 nucleotides are TGTGCCAGTAGTACTTGGGACAGGGGAGAATATGGCTACACCTTC. Amino acids: CASSTWDRGEYGYTF.

The V call is TRBV7-3, the J call TRBJ1-1; 8 bases agree with TRBD1. This CDR3 has 13 residues. With V trimmed by 3 bases and J by 5 bases, 2 bases remained unmatched. Germline V CDR1 and CDR2: SGHTA, FQGTGA. The chain's CDR3 is CASSFGQGTEAFF. CDR3 bases: TGTGCCAGCAGCTTCGGACAGGGAACTGAAGCTTTCTTT. Based on the CDR3 plus reference TRBV7-3 and TRBJ1-1, the full variable domain is GAGVSQTPSNKVTEKGKYVELRCDPISGHTALYWYRQSLGQGPEFLIYFQGTGAADDSGLPNDRFFAVRPEGSVSTLKIQRTERGDSAVYLCASSFGQGTEAFFGQGTRLTVV.

The chain uses TRBV6-2 or TRBV6-3 and TRBJ1-1; 12 bases line up with TRBD1. Germline V CDR1 and CDR2: MNHEY, SVGEGT. Trimming removed 6 bases from V and 6 bases from J; junction bases left unmatched: 11. This CDR3 is 16 amino acids long. CDR3 bases: TGTGCCAGCAGCCGGGGACAGGGGGCCTACCCCTCTGAAGCTTTCTTT. Translating it yields CASSRGQGAYPSEAFF.

The rearrangement links TRBV4-3 to TRBJ2-3; 7 nucleotides align to TRBD1. The J segment lost 2 bases and the V segment lost 5 bases, leaving 10 bases of the junction unmatched. The CDR3 contains 16 residues. CDR1 and CDR2 from the germline V gene are LGHNA and YSLEER. The CDR3 sequence: CASSTRTGYYTDTQYF. CDR3 DNA sequence: TGCGCCAGCAGCACCCGGACAGGCTACTACACAGATACGCAGTATTTT.

In this sample, this clone turned up a few times. The V gene is TRBV6-5, the J gene TRBJ2-5, with TRBD2 matching 12 bases. The CDR3 is 13 amino acids. The junction had 2 bases not matched to a gene; V was cut back by 9 bases and J by 3 bases. CDR1 MNHEY and CDR2 SVGAGI come from the germline V gene. CDR3 region: CASRTSGEETQYF. The CDR3 bases are TGTGCCAGTAGGACTAGCGGGGAAGAGACCCAGTACTTC.

The chain employs TRBV27 and TRBJ2-1; 13 nucleotides line up with TRBD2. V lost 6 bases, J lost 10 bases, and 9 bases stayed unmatched. CDR3 length: 15 amino acids. Germline CDR1 is MNHEY and CDR2 is SMNVEV (reference sequence). CDR3 sequence reads: CASSRLAGGLKEQFF. The CDR3 DNA sequence: TGTGCCAGCAGCAGACTAGCGGGAGGACTCAAAGAGCAGTTCTTC.

The chain is built from TRBV2 and TRBJ2-3; D may be TRBD2 (6 bases). Per germline, CDR1 SNHLY and CDR2 FYNNEI. The ends were cut back, 4 bases at V and 0 bases at J, with 14 bases in the middle. The CDR3 consists of 16 residues. The CDR3 region has the DNA TGTGCCAGCAGTGCGCAGCGGGCCCTCAGCACAGATACGCAGTATTTT. It specifies CASSAQRALSTDTQYF.

The chain couples TRBV28 to TRBJ1-3, with 7 bases that match TRBD1. The germline V gene encodes CDR1 MDHEN and CDR2 SYDVKM. Trimming took 0 bases from V and 3 from J; bases not matched to a gene: 2. The CDR3 is made up of 15 amino acids. CDR3 bases: TGTGCCAGCAGTTTATGGGGACAGAATGGAAACACCATATATTTT. Translating gives CASSLWGQNGNTIYF.

The J gene is TRBJ1-5, the V gene TRBV30, with D maybe TRBD1 (6 bases). The CDR3 loop spans 14 amino acids. V lost 3 bases, J lost 4 bases, and 13 bases lay in between. Germline V gives CDR1 GTSNPN, CDR2 SVGIG (reference sequence). The DNA of the CDR3 is TGTGCCTGGAGAACTGCAGGACAGAATCAGCCCCAGCATTTT. This codes for CAWRTAGQNQPQHF. Filled out from reference TRBV30 and TRBJ1-5, the complete variable domain reads SQTIHQWPATLVQPVGSPLSLECTVEGTSNPNLYWYRQAAGRGLQLLFYSVGIGQISSEVPQNLSASRPQDRQFILSSKKLLLSDSGFYLCAWRTAGQNQPQHFGDGTRLSIL.

This chain connects TRBV24-1 to TRBJ2-1; a weak D match, TRBD1 (6 bases). The CDR3 spans 17 residues. Per germline, CDR1 KGHDR and CDR2 SFDVKD. V was clipped by 1 base and J by 0 bases, with 12 bases between them. This CDR3 is CATSDFPGVDSYNEQFF. The CDR3 DNA sequence: TGTGCCACCAGTGATTTCCCAGGGGTCGACTCCTACAATGAGCAGTTCTTC.

This clone appeared once. The chain combines TRBV28 with TRBJ2-7; the match to TRBD2 covers 7 bases. Trimming cost V 7 bases and J 4 bases; bases outside gene matches: 7. The CDR3 has 13 residues. The germline V gene has CDR1 MDHEN and CDR2 SYDVKM. CDR3 amino acids: CASKRRLAYEQYF. The DNA for the CDR3 is TGTGCCAGCAAAAGGAGACTAGCATACGAGCAGTACTTC.

The J gene is TRBJ2-2, the V gene TRBV2; no clear D gene. This CDR3 region has 15 residues. V was trimmed by 7 bases and J by 1 base, leaving 13 bases between them. Germline lookup yields CDR1 SNHLY and CDR2 FYNNEI. CDR3 sequence: CASKYEVENTGELFF. In DNA form, the CDR3 reads TGTGCCAGCAAGTACGAGGTAGAGAACACCGGGGAGCTGTTTTTT.

V gene TRBV7-3 combines with J gene TRBJ2-1, with 7 bases identical to TRBD1. Germline CDR1 reads SGHTA; CDR2 reads FQGTGA. This CDR3 has 15 amino acids. J lost 7 bases, V lost 3 bases, and 9 bases had no gene match. This CDR3 reads CASSFSKTGQNEQFF. For the CDR3, the DNA is TGTGCCAGCAGCTTCTCTAAGACAGGGCAGAATGAGCAGTTCTTC.

The chain joins TRBV3-1 (or the pseudogene TRBV3-2) to TRBJ2-5, with 7 bases lining up with TRBD1. The germline gives CDR1 LGHDT, CDR2 YNNKEL (reference sequence). This CDR3 has 16 residues. V shed 3 bases and J 1 base; nucleotides not matched to a gene: 8. The CDR3 spells CASSHRQGGIQETQYF. The CDR3 coding sequence is TGTGCCAGCAGCCATCGACAGGGTGGGATCCAAGAGACCCAGTACTTC.

This clone has at least ten counts. The J gene is TRBJ2-2, the V gene TRBV6-4, with a weak D call TRBD1 (6 bases). Germline CDR1 and CDR2: MRHNA and SNTAGT. With 2 bases removed from V and 4 bases from J, the gap between germline ends came to 8 bases. This CDR3 has 14 amino acids. Here the CDR3 reads CASSDGQITGELFF. The CDR3 region has the DNA TGTGCCAGCAGTGACGGACAGATCACCGGGGAGCTGTTTTTT.

This clone was seen just once. The chain employs TRBV28 and TRBJ2-4; 16 bases fit TRBD2. The CDR3 has 18 residues. Per the germline V gene, CDR1 is MDHEN and CDR2 is SYDVKM. Trimming at V came to 6 bases and at J to 2 bases, leaving 7 bases not matched to a gene. The CDR3 protein is CASSRGLAGGRPKNIQYF. The CDR3 DNA sequence: TGTGCCAGCAGCCGGGGACTAGCGGGAGGGCGTCCCAAAAACATTCAGTACTTC.

The chain is built from TRBV6-1 and TRBJ2-7, with a possible D match to TRBD1 (6 bases). Trimming left V 3 bases short and J 1 base short, with 13 bases between. The CDR3 extends over 15 amino acids. CDR1 and CDR2 (germline): MNHNS, SASEGT. CDR3 protein: CASSETSDSSYEQYF. CDR3 DNA: TGTGCCAGCAGTGAGACCTCGGACAGTTCCTACGAGCAGTACTTC.

CDR3 region: CASSTRTGILQPQHF. Written as DNA, the CDR3 is TGTGCCAGCAGTACCCGGACAGGGATACTTCAGCCCCAGCATTTT. The chain couples TRBV2 to TRBJ1-5, with 8 bases lining up with TRBD1. The CDR3 loop spans 15 amino acids. Per the germline V gene, CDR1 is SNHLY and CDR2 is FYNNEI. The V and J ends lost 5 bases and 6 bases, in that order; junction bases with no gene match: 9. The whole variable domain, filled in from reference TRBV2 and TRBJ1-5, reads EPEVTQTPSHQVTQMGQEVILRCVPISNHLYFYWYRQILGQKVEFLVSFYNNEISEKSEIFDDQFSVERPDGSNFTLKIRSTKLEDSAMYFCASSTRTGILQPQHFGDGTRLSIL.

This chain connects TRBV7-9 to TRBJ2-7; 11 nucleotides match TRBD1. The CDR3 consists of 15 residues. CDR1 and CDR2 (germline): SEHNR, FQNEAQ (reference sequence). V lost 7 bases to trimming and J lost 4 bases; unmatched junction nucleotides: 9. The CDR3 loop is CASTLGGTGGYEQYF. The CDR3 region has the DNA TGTGCCAGCACCCTTGGAGGGACAGGGGGGTACGAGCAGTACTTC.

The V and J genes are TRBV6-2 or TRBV6-3 and TRBJ2-7; no clear D gene. CDR3 size: 14 residues. The germline gives CDR1 MNHEY, CDR2 SVGEGT. V was cut by 2 bases and J by 2 bases, with 10 bases left in between. Written as DNA, the CDR3 is TGTGCCAGCAGTTACCACACCGCCACCTACGAGCAGTACTTC. Its translation is CASSYHTATYEQYF.

The chain is built from TRBV7-9 and TRBJ2-1, with 11 bases identical to TRBD2. CDR1 SEHNR and CDR2 FQNEAQ come from the germline V gene (reference sequence). After removal of 1 base from V and 7 bases from J, the junction contained 9 bases not matched to a gene. This CDR3 region has 17 residues. CDR3 region: CASSLEVAGGPGNEQFF. The CDR3 nucleotides are TGTGCCAGCAGCTTAGAGGTAGCGGGAGGGCCGGGGAATGAGCAGTTCTTC.

The J gene is TRBJ2-5, the V gene TRBV21-1; the table's D call of TRBD2 was not tested on the DNA. TRBV21-1 is labeled a pseudogene. The CDR3 contains 14 residues. CDR3 nucleotides: TGTGCCAGCAGCAAACTAGCGGTCCAAGAGACCCAGTACTTC. Translation gives CASSKLAVQETQYF.

The rearrangement uses TRBV7-3 and TRBJ1-1; TRBD1 might be the D (5 bases). The germline V gene encodes CDR1 SGHTA and CDR2 FQGTGA. The CDR3 is made up of 13 amino acids. With 1 base removed from V and 10 bases from J, the gap between germline ends came to 13 bases. The CDR3 loop reads CASSLREGVTAFF. The CDR3 DNA reads TGTGCCAGCAGCTTAAGGGAAGGGGTGACAGCTTTCTTT.